The 25 T cell receptor beta chains reported below all come from one sample, sequenced in a study of T cell responses to AZD1222 COVID-19 vaccine (dated by TCRdb to the early 2020s). The library came from the immunoSEQ multiplex PCR assay. Drawn from immuneACCESS, this table holds only the in-frame rearrangements with V and J called that TCRdb kept. Clones are partly lost; checked studies trace under half to an unresolved V gene and leave the rest unexplained. Recorded for this sample are about 100,000 clones; roughly nine tenths of them occurred a single time. The ten largest make up 16% of the sample. The time point label for this specimen denotes: baseline before first vaccination. The sample was peripheral blood, taken on day 0 of AZD1222 vaccination. These TCRs come from an adult in good health.

J is TRBJ1-1 and V is TRBV28; perhaps TRBD1 as D (6 bases). The germline V gene encodes CDR1 MDHEN and CDR2 SYDVKM. The CDR3 length is 15 residues. V shed 5 bases and J shed 5 bases, with 18 bases lying between them. The CDR3 spells CASSPSDRRGTEAFF. CDR3 sequence (DNA): TGTGCCAGCAGTCCGTCGGACAGACGAGGGACTGAAGCTTTCTTT.

V usage is TRBV27 and J usage is TRBJ1-3; a weak D match, TRBD1 (6 bases). With 8 bases removed from V and 0 bases from J, the gap between germline ends came to 11 bases. The length of the CDR3 is 14 residues. The germline CDR1 and CDR2 sequences are MNHEY and SMNVEV (reference sequence). The CDR3 region is CASAGQRSGNTIYF. CDR3 coding DNA: TGTGCCAGCGCAGGACAGCGCTCTGGAAACACCATATATTTT.

This rearrangement joins TRBV27 to TRBJ2-7; 9 nucleotides align to TRBD1. The V segment lost 3 bases and the J segment 3 bases; nucleotides outside the gene matches: 6. Germline lookup yields CDR1 MNHEY and CDR2 SMNVEV (reference sequence). The CDR3 spans 15 residues. The CDR3 DNA follows: TGTGCCAGCAGTTTGGCACAGGGGGCATTCTACGAGCAGTACTTC. This codes for CASSLAQGAFYEQYF.

The chain uses TRBV6-5 and TRBJ2-7, with 7 nucleotides matching TRBD1. The CDR3 has 14 residues. The germline V gene encodes CDR1 MNHEY and CDR2 SVGAGI. Trimming at V came to 9 bases and at J to 1 base, leaving 9 bases not matched to a gene. This CDR3 is CASRTGTASYEQYF. CDR3 DNA: TGTGCCAGTAGAACCGGGACAGCTTCCTACGAGCAGTACTTC.

J is TRBJ2-3 and V is TRBV3-1 (or the pseudogene TRBV3-2); D is perhaps TRBD1 or TRBD2 (6 bases each). This CDR3 comprises 17 residues. The germline CDR1 and CDR2 sequences are LGHDT and YNNKEL (reference sequence). V lost 0 bases and J 3 bases, leaving 16 bases between the germline ends. CDR3 loop: CASSQELFRGRTDTQYF. As DNA, the CDR3 is TGTGCCAGCAGCCAAGAGCTTTTTCGGGGGCGAACAGATACGCAGTATTTT.

V and J are TRBV3-1 (or the pseudogene TRBV3-2) and TRBJ2-1; 9 positions agree with TRBD2. V gave up 5 bases and J gave up 8 bases; unmatched junction bases: 10. There are 15 residues in the CDR3. In germline, CDR1 is LGHDT, CDR2 YNNKEL (reference sequence). CDR3: CASSWRAGGPYEQFF. CDR3 bases: TGTGCCAGCAGCTGGAGGGCGGGAGGGCCGTATGAGCAGTTCTTC.

This clone has only one observation. This rearrangement joins TRBV7-9 to TRBJ2-3, with D perhaps TRBD1 (5 bases). The germline gives CDR1 SEHNR, CDR2 FQNEAQ (reference sequence). Trimming cost V 1 base and J 1 base, with 6 bases left between them. The CDR3 runs to 14 residues. CDR3 in amino acids: CASSLVGGTDTQYF. The CDR3 region has the DNA TGTGCCAGCAGCTTAGTAGGGGGCACAGATACGCAGTATTTT.

The rearrangement uses TRBV10-1 and TRBJ1-1, with TRBD1 as a possible D gene (6 bases). Germline assignment: CDR1 WNHNN and CDR2 SYGVQD (reference sequence). The CDR3 runs to 17 residues. Trimming removed 5 bases from V and 1 base from J, with 20 bases in between. The CDR3 sequence: CASSPWLLTGQNTEAFF. Written as DNA, the CDR3 is TGCGCCAGCAGTCCCTGGCTTCTTACAGGGCAGAACACTGAAGCTTTCTTT.

This chain connects TRBV6-5 to TRBJ2-3; D unclear. This CDR3 region has 12 residues. The V and J ends lost 5 bases and 2 bases respectively, with 5 bases between them. The germline V gene has CDR1 MNHEY and CDR2 SVGAGI. The CDR3 DNA sequence: TGTGCCAGCAGTCTTAACACAGATACGCAGTATTTT. Its translation is CASSLNTDTQYF.

J is TRBJ1-1 and V is TRBV6-4; TRBD1 might be the D (5 bases). Germline V gene lookup returns CDR1 MRHNA and CDR2 SNTAGT. Deletions cut 5 bases from V and 4 bases from J, with 17 bases between. This CDR3 comprises 15 residues. The CDR3: CASSPRGEMGTEAFF. The CDR3 coding sequence is TGTGCCAGCAGTCCCCGGGGGGAGATGGGCACTGAAGCTTTCTTT.

The chain carries TRBV30 and TRBJ1-3; no definite D call. There are 14 residues in the CDR3. From germline, CDR1 is GTSNPN and CDR2 SVGIG (reference sequence). The V end was cut by 4 bases, the J end by 1 base, with 11 bases between. DNA for the CDR3: TGTGCCTGGACCGAAGGGTTATCTGGAAACACCATATATTTT. It codes for CAWTEGLSGNTIYF.

This chain joins TRBV3-1 (or the pseudogene TRBV3-2) and TRBJ2-3; TRBD1 might be the D (6 bases). Trimming shortened V by 4 bases and J by 3 bases, and 14 bases separated the two germline ends. The CDR3 loop spans 15 amino acids. CDR1 and CDR2 (germline): LGHDT, YNNKEL (reference sequence). CDR3 protein: CASSLRQVRTDTQYF. CDR3 DNA: TGTGCCAGCAGCCTCAGACAGGTTCGTACAGATACGCAGTATTTT.

The V gene is TRBV18, the J gene TRBJ1-1; no firm D call. Germline V lookup: CDR1 KGHSH, CDR2 LQKENI. The CDR3 runs to 12 residues. V dropped 2 bases and J dropped 6 bases, with 7 bases sitting between them. CDR3 in amino acids: CASSPGVAEAFF. In nucleotides, the CDR3 is TGTGCCAGCTCACCAGGGGTCGCTGAAGCTTTCTTT.

The chain joins TRBV2 to TRBJ2-1; 8 bases are a match to TRBD2. The length of the CDR3 is 14 residues. V was pared by 8 bases and J by 9 bases, with 12 bases of the junction left unmatched. The germline CDR1 and CDR2 sequences are SNHLY and FYNNEI. In DNA form, the CDR3 reads TGTGCCAGCCTATCCGCGGGAGGATTTAGTGAGCAGTTCTTC. It translates to CASLSAGGFSEQFF.

This chain joins TRBV19 and TRBJ1-1; 7 bases match TRBD1. The CDR3 consists of 15 residues. The trim removed 6 bases at V and 3 bases at J, leaving 10 bases unmatched. Germline loops: CDR1 LNHDA, CDR2 SQIVND (reference sequence). The CDR3 nucleotides read TGTGCCAGTAGCTTCCAGACAGGGTACGACACTGAAGCTTTCTTT. Encoded protein: CASSFQTGYDTEAFF.

The chain joins TRBV9 to TRBJ1-5; 7 positions agree with TRBD1. CDR3 length: 16 amino acids. V shed 3 bases and J 6 bases; nucleotides not matched to a gene: 12. CDR1 SGDLS and CDR2 YYNGEE come from the germline V gene. The CDR3 sequence is CASSARQGSSGQPQHF. CDR3 coding DNA: TGTGCCAGCAGCGCCAGACAGGGATCGAGCGGTCAGCCCCAGCATTTT.

The chain recombines TRBV5-1 with TRBJ2-7; D may be TRBD2 (5 bases). Germline values: CDR1 SGHRS, CDR2 YFSETQ. CDR3 size: 12 residues. Trimming removed 7 bases from V and 5 bases from J, with 13 bases in between. The CDR3 reads CASRRTFDEQYF. In nucleotides, the CDR3 is TGCGCCAGCCGGAGGACCTTCGACGAGCAGTACTTC.

The chain's CDR3 is CASSPAGSGANVLTF. In DNA form, the CDR3 reads TGTGCCAGCAGCCCGGCGGGCTCTGGGGCCAACGTCCTGACTTTC. The gene calls are TRBV5-4 and TRBJ2-6, with D perhaps matching TRBD2 (5 bases). The germline V gene encodes CDR1 SGHNT and CDR2 YYREEE (reference sequence). The ends were cut back, 4 bases at V and 0 bases at J, with 8 bases in the middle. There are 15 residues in the CDR3. Filled out from reference TRBV5-4 and TRBJ2-6, the complete variable domain reads ETGVTQSPTHLIKTRGQQVTLRCSSQSGHNTVSWYQQALGQGPQFIFQYYREEENGRGNFPPRFSGLQFPNYSSELNVNALELDDSALYLCASSPAGSGANVLTFGAGSRLTVL.

The chain is built from TRBV28 and TRBJ2-1; 11 nucleotides match TRBD2. Trimming took 3 bases from V and 11 from J; bases not matched to a gene: 9. The CDR3 is made up of 15 amino acids. In germline, CDR1 is MDHEN, CDR2 SYDVKM. This CDR3 is CASSFSTSGSLKQFF. The CDR3 DNA is TGTGCCAGCAGTTTTTCCACTAGCGGGAGCCTAAAGCAGTTCTTC.

This chain uses TRBV28 with TRBJ2-7; no definite D call. Looked up from germline, CDR1 is MDHEN and CDR2 is SYDVKM. CDR3 length: 13 residues. V was pared by 7 bases and J by 1 base, with 11 bases between. This chain's CDR3 is CASTPTLSYEQYF. CDR3 bases: TGTGCCAGCACACCAACGCTTTCCTACGAGCAGTACTTC.

The chain combines TRBV7-2 with TRBJ2-1; D unclear. There are 14 residues in the CDR3. Looked up from germline, CDR1 is SGHTA and CDR2 is FQGNSA. V lost 5 bases, J lost 5 bases, and 13 bases lay in between. CDR3 region: CASSLGIGNNEQFF. The DNA for the CDR3 is TGTGCCAGCAGCCTAGGGATCGGCAACAATGAGCAGTTCTTC.

The chain has TRBV6-5 and TRBJ1-4; 7 bases map to TRBD1. The germline gives CDR1 MNHEY, CDR2 SVGAGI. J was trimmed by 5 bases and V by 7 bases; bases with no gene match: 7. CDR3 size: 14 residues. In DNA form, the CDR3 reads TGTGCCAGCACCCCGGGACAGAACAATGAAAAACTGTTTTTT. Translation: CASTPGQNNEKLFF.

This clone was seen once. V gene TRBV2 combines with J gene TRBJ1-3; weak D call: TRBD1 (6 bases). CDR1 is SNHLY, CDR2 FYNNEI, per germline. The CDR3 runs to 14 residues. Trimming left V 4 bases short and J 4 bases short, with 11 bases between. In nucleotides, the CDR3 is TGTGCCAGCAGTGCACAGGGTACGGGAAACACCATATATTTT. It translates to CASSAQGTGNTIYF.

The rearrangement links TRBV19 to TRBJ2-3, with TRBD2 matching over 10 bases. V was pared by 0 bases and J by 4 bases, with 16 bases of the junction left unmatched. The CDR3 runs 20 residues. The germline CDR1 and CDR2 sequences are LNHDA and SQIVND (reference sequence). CDR3 DNA: TGTGCCAGTAGTATAGATGGGCAGGGACAGGCTAGCGGGAGTGCAGATACGCAGTATTTT. Protein: CASSIDGQGQASGSADTQYF.

The V and J genes are TRBV27 and TRBJ1-2, with D uncertain. Trimming removed 6 bases at V and 0 bases at J, with 14 bases between. The length of the CDR3 is 15 residues. From germline, CDR1 is MNHEY and CDR2 SMNVEV (reference sequence). The CDR3 is CASSSPGETNYGYTF. The CDR3 coding sequence is TGTGCCAGCAGCTCCCCGGGAGAGACTAACTATGGCTACACCTTC.